Below, 25 T cell receptor beta chains from the same sample are listed, as sequenced in a study of cytomegalovirus exposure and HLA in healthy donors. Primers: 60 Vbeta forward and 13 Jbeta reverse. Data came from immunoSEQ multiplex PCR; TCRdb stores just in-frame clones and leaves some out. The table records over 100,000 clones, roughly 80% of them present only once. Sequencing input: PBMCs. The receptors come from a man aged 30-40 years in good health and CMV-seronegative.

This clone has a handful of counts. The chain employs TRBV18 and TRBJ2-7; the D gene is possibly TRBD2 (6 bases). The CDR3 length is 17 residues. V lost 6 bases, J lost 9 bases, and 30 bases lay in between. Germline loops: CDR1 KGHSH, CDR2 LQKENI. CDR3: CASSQNQPGTDKTGQYF. In nucleotides, the CDR3 is TGTGCCAGCTCTCAAAACCAGCCCGGGACTGACAAAACCGGGCAGTACTTC.

The V call is TRBV29-1, the J call TRBJ1-3; tentatively, D is TRBD1 (5 bases). CDR3 length: 14 amino acids. The ends were cut back, 7 bases at V and 4 bases at J, with 17 bases in the middle. CDR1 and CDR2 (germline): SQVTM, ANQGSEA. The CDR3 nucleotides read TGCAGCGCCCATAGCGGGGGTTCCGGAAACACCATATATTTT. Translation gives CSAHSGGSGNTIYF.

This clone was seen only a few times. A junction boundary mismatches the germline segment, possibly from a read error. The chain carries TRBV18 and TRBJ2-5, with D tentatively TRBD2 (6 bases). This CDR3 spans 15 amino acids. Germline loops: CDR1 KGHSH, CDR2 LQKENI. The chain's CDR3 is CASTPSLTGRETQYF. CDR3 nucleotides: TGTGCCAGCACACCCTCATTAACGGGGAGGGAGACCCAGTACTTC.

The chain recombines TRBV18 with TRBJ2-1; TRBD2 agrees at 10 bases. From germline, CDR1 is KGHSH and CDR2 LQKENI. The V segment lost 3 bases and the J segment 0 bases; nucleotides outside the gene matches: 14. This CDR3 is 20 amino acids long. The CDR3 bases are TGTGCCAGCTCACCTCGAGGACTAGCGGTTCCTCTCAGCTCCTACAATGAGCAGTTCTTC. Translated, it gives CASSPRGLAVPLSSYNEQFF.

The J gene is TRBJ1-1, the V gene TRBV18, with no clear D. V dropped 3 bases and J dropped 1 base, with 12 bases sitting between them. The germline V gene encodes CDR1 KGHSH and CDR2 LQKENI. The CDR3 spans 15 residues. CDR3 in amino acids: CASSPLAVRNTEAFF. CDR3 nucleotide sequence: TGTGCCAGCTCACCTTTAGCGGTACGGAACACTGAAGCTTTCTTT.

J is TRBJ2-4 and V is TRBV18; D is undetermined. This CDR3 is built from 17 residues. CDR1 KGHSH and CDR2 LQKENI come from the germline V gene. Trimming pared 1 base from V and 0 bases from J, leaving 13 bases between. The CDR3 reads CASSPRENSVAKNIQYF. The CDR3 DNA reads TGTGCCAGCTCACCACGCGAAAACTCGGTAGCCAAAAACATTCAGTACTTC.

This clone was observed a handful of times. The junction differs from germline at one of its ends, possibly a read error. V usage is TRBV28 and J usage is TRBJ1-3; a weak D match, TRBD1 (6 bases). The germline V gene encodes CDR1 MDHEN and CDR2 SYDVKM. This CDR3 has 15 residues. The CDR3 protein is CASSFDRTSGNAIYF. CDR3 DNA: TGTGCCAGCAGTTTTGACAGGACCTCTGGAAACGCCATATATTTT.

The chain recombines TRBV7-2 with TRBJ1-2; TRBD1 is a possible D gene (5 bases). Germline CDR1 SGHTA, CDR2 FQGNSA. CDR3 length equals 16 residues. The ends were cut back, 0 bases at V and 1 base at J, with 12 bases in the middle. CDR3 protein: CASSLAAGLGNYGYTF. Here the CDR3 DNA reads TGTGCCAGCAGCTTAGCTGCGGGGCTGGGTAACTATGGCTACACCTTC. The whole variable domain, filled in from reference TRBV7-2 and TRBJ1-2, reads GAGVSQSPSNKVTEKGKDVELRCDPISGHTALYWYRQSLGQGLEFLIYFQGNSAPDKSGLPSDRFSAERTGGSVSTLTIQRTQQEDSAVYLCASSLAAGLGNYGYTFGSGTRLTVV.

The chain has TRBV4-3 and TRBJ2-3; maybe TRBD2 (7 bases). This CDR3 is built from 14 residues. CDR1 and CDR2 from the germline V gene are LGHNA and YSLEER. V was shortened by 3 bases and J by 6 bases, with 13 bases between the two germline ends. This CDR3 reads CASSHGGPGDTQYF. The CDR3 region has the DNA TGCGCCAGCAGCCACGGGGGGCCAGGGGATACGCAGTATTTT.

The gene calls are TRBV19 and TRBJ1-5; 7 bases fit TRBD1. With 6 bases clipped from V and 6 bases from J, the junction kept 8 bases outside the gene matches. This CDR3 has 14 residues. Germline-derived CDR1 and CDR2 are LNHDA and SQIVND (reference sequence). This CDR3 is CASRAGGTSQPQHF. In DNA, the CDR3 is TGTGCCAGTAGGGCAGGGGGTACAAGTCAGCCCCAGCATTTT.

This rearrangement joins TRBV4-1 to TRBJ2-7, with 8 bases lining up with TRBD2. The CDR3 covers 15 residues. V shed 1 base and J 0 bases; nucleotides not matched to a gene: 2. Germline-derived CDR1 and CDR2 are MGHRA and YSYEKL. DNA for the CDR3: TGCGCCAGCAGCCAAGGCGGGGGGAGCTCCTACGAGCAGTACTTC. This codes for CASSQGGGSSYEQYF.

The V gene is TRBV5-1, the J gene TRBJ2-5; D perhaps matches TRBD2 (6 bases). Germline V lookup: CDR1 SGHRS, CDR2 YFSETQ. The V end was cut by 0 bases, the J end by 4 bases, with 13 bases between. This CDR3 spans 15 amino acids. This CDR3 is CASSLGVLGGETQYF. DNA for the CDR3: TGCGCCAGCAGCTTGGGGGTCCTGGGGGGAGAGACCCAGTACTTC.

The chain carries TRBV19 and TRBJ1-2; the D gene is possibly TRBD1 (6 bases). Germline CDR1 is LNHDA and CDR2 is SQIVND (reference sequence). The CDR3 sequence is 13 residues long. V was pared by 4 bases and J by 6 bases, with 12 bases between. The CDR3 loop is CASSKDRKDGYTF. Here the CDR3 DNA reads TGTGCCAGTAGTAAGGACAGAAAAGATGGCTACACCTTC.

V gene TRBV15 combines with J gene TRBJ2-5, with 9 nucleotides matching TRBD2. Germline loops: CDR1 LNHNV, CDR2 YYDKDF (reference sequence). This CDR3 is built from 17 residues. The ends lost 4 bases at V and 2 bases at J; junction bases unmatched: 11. This CDR3 is CATSIRKAGGAQETQYF. CDR3 DNA sequence: TGTGCCACCAGCATCAGAAAGGCGGGGGGGGCGCAAGAGACCCAGTACTTC.

The chain links TRBV5-4 to TRBJ1-1; 8 positions agree with TRBD1. Germline V gene data show CDR1 as SGHNT and CDR2 as YYREEE (reference sequence). The V segment lost 3 bases and the J segment 1 base; nucleotides outside the gene matches: 2. This CDR3 is built from 14 residues. CDR3 nucleotide sequence: TGTGCCAGCAGCTCTACAGGGGGGAACACTGAAGCTTTCTTT. This gives the protein CASSSTGGNTEAFF. The entire variable domain, with the rest obtained from reference TRBV5-4 and TRBJ1-1, is as follows: ETGVTQSPTHLIKTRGQQVTLRCSSQSGHNTVSWYQQALGQGPQFIFQYYREEENGRGNFPPRFSGLQFPNYSSELNVNALELDDSALYLCASSSTGGNTEAFFGQGTRLTVV.

This clone showed up just once. This chain uses TRBV11-2 with TRBJ2-7, with 7 positions matching TRBD1. Germline CDR1 and CDR2: SGHAT and FQNNGV. The CDR3 consists of 15 residues. The V gene end was trimmed by 0 bases and the J gene end by 3 bases; junction bases not matched to a gene: 5. This chain's CDR3 is CASSLEGTALYEQYF. Here the CDR3 DNA reads TGTGCCAGCAGCTTAGAAGGGACAGCTCTCTACGAGCAGTACTTC. Drawing the rest from reference TRBV11-2 and TRBJ2-7, the complete variable domain is EAGVAQSPRYKIIEKRQSVAFWCNPISGHATLYWYQQILGQGPKLLIQFQNNGVVDDSQLPKDRFSAERLKGVDSTLKIQPAKLEDSAVYLCASSLEGTALYEQYFGPGTRLTVT.

The chain has TRBV20-1 and TRBJ2-5; D may be TRBD2 (6 bases). Trimming took off 5 bases at V and 4 bases at J, with 8 bases between the two ends. Germline V gene lookup returns CDR1 DFQATT and CDR2 SNEGSKA (reference sequence). This CDR3 is 11 amino acids long. In nucleotides, the CDR3 is TGCAGTGCTGATAGCGGAGAGACCCAGTACTTC. Translating it yields CSADSGETQYF.

The chain is built from TRBV28 and TRBJ2-3; D perhaps matches TRBD2 (7 bases). The CDR3 is made up of 15 amino acids. Germline-derived CDR1 and CDR2 are MDHEN and SYDVKM. V was trimmed by 8 bases and J by 3 bases, leaving 18 bases between them. In DNA, the CDR3 is TGTGCCAGCGCGCTGGGGGGGGCAGGTACAGATACGCAGTATTTT. It translates to CASALGGAGTDTQYF.

V is TRBV21-1 and J is TRBJ2-1; TRBD2 reflects the table's D call only, with no check against the DNA. TRBV21-1 is reported as a pseudogene. The CDR3 length is 15 residues. The CDR3 DNA reads TGTGCCAGCAGCAGACTCTGCGCCCCTCTTCATGAGCAGTTCTTC. Protein: CASSRLCAPLHEQFF.

This clone came up once. This chain links TRBV7-6 with TRBJ2-7, with D possibly being TRBD1 (5 bases). Germline CDR1 is SGHVS and CDR2 is FNYEAQ. This CDR3 spans 16 amino acids. Trimming removed 0 bases at V and 1 base at J, with 13 bases between. The CDR3 reads CASSLAASGFSYEQYF. CDR3 nucleotide sequence: TGTGCCAGCAGCTTAGCGGCCTCAGGGTTTTCCTACGAGCAGTACTTC. Full variable domain (rest looked up from reference TRBV7-6 and TRBJ2-7): GAGVSQSPRYKVTKRGQDVALRCDPISGHVSLYWYRQALGQGPEFLTYFNYEAQQDKSGLPNDRFSAERPEGSISTLTIQRTEQRDSAMYRCASSLAASGFSYEQYFGPGTRLTVT.

The CDR3 DNA reads as TGTGCCAGCAGCCCTTTCGGCGGCAACTTAGGGAGCACTGAAGCTTTCTTT. This encodes CASSPFGGNLGSTEAFF. The chain recombines TRBV5-4 with TRBJ1-1; D call uncertain. V was pared by 4 bases and J by 4 bases, with 23 bases between. Germline V lookup: CDR1 SGHNT, CDR2 YYREEE (reference sequence). The CDR3 is 17 residues long.

J is TRBJ1-4 and V is TRBV30; 7 bases are shared with TRBD1. The CDR3 consists of 14 residues. V was clipped by 1 base and J by 8 bases; unmatched bases: 7. Per the germline V gene, CDR1 is GTSNPN and CDR2 is SVGIG (reference sequence). CDR3 sequence (DNA): TGTGCCTGGAGTGAGACAGGGTTTTTGGAAAAACTGTTTTTT. Translating it yields CAWSETGFLEKLFF.

V is TRBV18 and J is TRBJ2-7; 8 bases fit TRBD2. Germline CDR1 reads KGHSH; CDR2 reads LQKENI. V lost 3 bases, J lost 7 bases, and 11 bases stayed unmatched. The CDR3 spans 15 residues. Written as DNA, the CDR3 is TGTGCCAGCTCACCGACAGCGGGGGTAGAAGGAGAGCAGTACTTC. This sequence encodes CASSPTAGVEGEQYF.

CDR3: CASSIAGTSGSSYNEQFF. In DNA form, the CDR3 reads TGTGCCAGCAGTATTGCCGGGACTAGCGGGAGCTCCTACAATGAGCAGTTCTTC. The chain carries TRBV28 and TRBJ2-1, with 14 positions matching TRBD2. J was trimmed by 0 bases and V by 5 bases; bases with no gene match: 6. Germline lookup yields CDR1 MDHEN and CDR2 SYDVKM. The CDR3 contains 18 residues. The complete variable domain, with remaining parts taken from reference TRBV28 and TRBJ2-1, reads DVKVTQSSRYLVKRTGEKVFLECVQDMDHENMFWYRQDPGLGLRLIYFSYDVKMKEKGDIPEGYSVSREKKERFSLILESASTNQTSMYLCASSIAGTSGSSYNEQFFGPGTRLTVL.

The genes are TRBV18 and TRBJ1-4; the D is unclear. Germline lookup yields CDR1 KGHSH and CDR2 LQKENI. With 3 bases removed from V and 8 bases from J, the gap between germline ends came to 7 bases. CDR3 length: 12 amino acids. The CDR3 DNA reads TGTGCCAGCTCACCCTCGGGGGAAAAACTGTTTTTT. Its protein is CASSPSGEKLFF.